This T cell receptor beta chain was profiled in a study of CD8+CD57+ T cells in acquired aplastic anemia. The V gene's germline CDR1 is KGHDR and CDR2 SFDVKD. The CDR3 sequence is 13 residues long. Trimming cost V 3 bases and J 4 bases, with 8 bases left between them. TCR beta VDJ combinations and CDR3 sequences were profiled from genomic DNA. One entry per CDR3 protein results from TCRdb running MiXCR on the reads. The table lists some 120,000 distinct CDR3 sequences, around 48% of them singletons, with 2.5% to 3% in the top ten. The sample taken for sequencing was sorted CD4+, CD8+, or CD8+CD57+ T cells (not recorded which) from PBMCs. V gene TRBV24-1 combines with J gene TRBJ2-5, with D perhaps TRBD1 (5 bases). This receptor was identified in a human donor in good health, serving as a control. CDR3 residues: CATSDPGRETQYF. Written as DNA, the CDR3 is TGTGCCACCAGTGATCCAGGGCGAGAGACCCAGTACTTC.